Listed here are 27 T cell receptor beta chains from one sample, sequenced in a study of T cells in Graves' hyperthyroidism and ophthalmopathy. TCR beta CDR3 regions were amplified from RNA transcripts. TCR CDR3 regions were first amplified by RT-PCR with HTBI primers. TCRdb re-called the multiplex PCR reads with MiXCR, one entry per CDR3 protein. In the table there are fewer than 350,000 distinct CDR3 sequences, under 25% of which are singletons. Specimen: blood. These receptor sequences come from a woman in her forties or fifties with Graves' hyperthyroidism.

The table lists this clonotype with a few counts. The V and J genes are TRBV9 and TRBJ2-7, with no clear D. The CDR3 extends over 14 amino acids. Between the trimmed V and J ends, which lost 0 bases and 2 bases, there was a span of 9 bases. CDR1 and CDR2 (germline): SGDLS, YYNGEE. CDR3 in amino acids: CASSVEPLTYEQYF. DNA for the CDR3: TGTGCCAGCAGCGTAGAACCCCTTACCTACGAGCAGTACTTC.

The sample holds many counts of this clonotype. The J gene is TRBJ1-2, the V gene TRBV3-1, with unresolved D. CDR3 length: 12 residues. V lost 1 base to trimming and J lost 5 bases, with 5 bases between them. Germline loops: CDR1 LGHDT, CDR2 YNNKEL (reference sequence). CDR3 region: CASSQVGYGYTF. In DNA, the CDR3 is TGTGCCAGCAGCCAAGTGGGGTATGGCTACACCTTC.

The V and J genes are TRBV2 and TRBJ2-1; 9 nucleotides line up with TRBD1. Trimming removed 6 bases from V and 3 bases from J; junction bases left unmatched: 9. The germline V gene has CDR1 SNHLY and CDR2 FYNNEI. This CDR3 is built from 16 residues. In nucleotides, the CDR3 is TGTGCCAGCAGCCTTTCCATGACAGGGGGCTACAATGAGCAGTTCTTC. Translated, it gives CASSLSMTGGYNEQFF.

This clonotype has more than one count but fewer than ten. The chain carries TRBV27 and TRBJ2-6; no reliable D call. This CDR3 has 15 residues. Germline CDR1 and CDR2: MNHEY and SMNVEV (reference sequence). V lost 3 bases to trimming and J lost 2 bases, with 8 bases between them. The CDR3 loop reads CASSLSRTGANVLTF. In DNA, the CDR3 is TGTGCCAGCAGTTTGTCGAGGACTGGGGCCAACGTCCTGACTTTC.

This chain links TRBV9 with TRBJ2-5; D not certain. V shed 7 bases and J shed 2 bases, with 18 bases lying between them. CDR3 length: 15 amino acids. From germline, CDR1 is SGDLS and CDR2 YYNGEE. This CDR3 is CASGPLGLQQETQYF. For the CDR3, the DNA is TGTGCCAGCGGCCCGCTGGGGTTACAACAAGAGACCCAGTACTTC.

This clonotype was seen repeatedly, ten times or more. This chain links TRBV11-1 with TRBJ2-5, with D possibly being TRBD2 (6 bases). Germline loops: CDR1 SGHAT, CDR2 FQDESV (reference sequence). This CDR3 is 13 amino acids long. Trimming left V 5 bases short and J 3 bases short, with 10 bases between. CDR3 amino acids: CASSGGLKETQYF. CDR3 sequence (DNA): TGTGCCAGCAGCGGGGGGTTGAAAGAGACCCAGTACTTC. The full variable domain, rest sourced from reference TRBV11-1 and TRBJ2-5, is EAEVAQSPRYKITEKSQAVAFWCDPISGHATLYWYRQILGQGPELLVQFQDESVVDDSQLPKDRFSAERLKGVDSTLKIQPAELGDSAMYLCASSGGLKETQYFGPGTRLLVL.

This chain connects TRBV6-5 to TRBJ2-4, with D uncertain. Germline CDR1 and CDR2: MNHEY and SVGAGI. Trimming pared 0 bases from V and 3 bases from J, leaving 6 bases between. This CDR3 is built from 14 residues. The CDR3 region is CASSYSLSKNIQYF. The DNA of the CDR3 is TGTGCCAGCAGTTACTCGTTGAGCAAAAACATTCAGTACTTC.

This clonotype was seen a few times. The rearrangement links TRBV5-1 to TRBJ2-5; possibly TRBD2 for D (5 bases). Germline values: CDR1 SGHRS, CDR2 YFSETQ. The CDR3 loop spans 14 amino acids. V lost 4 bases, J lost 2 bases, and 12 bases lay in between. CDR3 protein: CASSLLGGQETQYF. In DNA form, the CDR3 reads TGCGCCAGCAGCCTGCTCGGCGGGCAAGAGACCCAGTACTTC.

The sample holds one count of this clonotype. A much larger clone lies one base from this, so it may be a read error. The chain links TRBV6-2 or TRBV6-3 to TRBJ2-1, with TRBD2 matching over 9 bases. Losses at the gene ends were 4 bases for V and 7 bases for J; bases not matched to a gene: 5. The CDR3 is 14 amino acids. Germline V lookup: CDR1 MNHEY, CDR2 SVGEGT. The CDR3 DNA follows: TGTGCCAGCAGTTGGCTAGCGGGGCTAAATGAGCAGTTCTTC. This translates into CASSWLAGLNEQFF.

This clonotype has ten or more counts. The chain has TRBV7-9 and TRBJ2-1; D is unresolved. Germline V gives CDR1 SEHNR, CDR2 FQNEAQ (reference sequence). V was clipped by 6 bases and J by 1 base, with 25 bases between them. The CDR3 has 19 amino acids. The CDR3 nucleotides read TGTGCCAGCAGTTCTTCTCGGACCGTAGAACTCGAATCCTACAATGAGCAGTTCTTC. Its translation: CASSSSRTVELESYNEQFF.

This clonotype has only a few counts. The chain carries TRBV6-1 and TRBJ1-1; TRBD1 matches 7 bases. CDR1 is MNHNS and CDR2 is SASEGT in the germline V gene. The CDR3 length is 12 residues. The V segment lost 10 bases and the J segment 4 bases; nucleotides outside the gene matches: 6. CDR3 nucleotides: TGTGCCATCCAGGGGGGTATCACTGAAGCTTTCTTT. It specifies CAIQGGITEAFF.

This clonotype turned up a few times. The J gene is TRBJ2-4, the V gene TRBV11-1, with 14 bases lining up with TRBD2. CDR1 SGHAT and CDR2 FQDESV come from the germline V gene (reference sequence). CDR3 length: 19 amino acids. V lost 2 bases to trimming and J lost 2 bases; unmatched junction nucleotides: 8. The CDR3 here is CASSLTTSGRAGTKNIQYF. CDR3 bases: TGTGCCAGCAGCTTAACGACTAGCGGGAGGGCCGGGACCAAAAACATTCAGTACTTC.

The chain uses TRBV12-3 or TRBV12-4 and TRBJ1-3, with D perhaps TRBD1 (6 bases). The CDR3 extends over 17 amino acids. Trimming took 3 bases from V and 1 from J, leaving 16 bases between them. CDR3 loop: CASSLGRGRRSGNTIYF. Here the CDR3 DNA reads TGTGCCAGCAGTTTGGGCAGGGGAAGAAGGTCTGGAAACACCATATATTTT.

The rearrangement joins TRBV11-2 to TRBJ1-5; 9 positions match TRBD1. J gave up 11 bases and V 1 base, and 9 bases lay outside the gene matches. Germline CDR1 is SGHAT and CDR2 is FQNNGV. This CDR3 is built from 15 residues. The CDR3 DNA follows: TGTGCCAGCAGCTTAGGGGGACAGGGCCGAGAGACCCAGCATTTT. The encoded protein is CASSLGGQGRETQHF.

V usage is TRBV19 and J usage is TRBJ2-2, with 12 bases identical to TRBD2. V was pared by 1 base and J by 1 base, with 7 bases of the junction left unmatched. Germline CDR1 LNHDA, CDR2 SQIVND (reference sequence). The CDR3 loop spans 19 amino acids. CDR3 sequence: CASSIAPTSGSENTGELFF. The CDR3 DNA is TGTGCCAGTAGTATAGCTCCGACTAGCGGGAGTGAGAACACCGGGGAGCTGTTTTTT.

This clonotype appeared many times. The chain couples TRBV5-6 to TRBJ1-1, with D perhaps matching TRBD1 (5 bases). CDR3 size: 16 residues. V was shortened by 1 base and J by 0 bases, with 13 bases between the two germline ends. CDR1 SGHDT and CDR2 YYEEEE come from the germline V gene. The CDR3 region is CASSLRRGYMNTEAFF. The DNA of the CDR3 is TGTGCCAGCAGCTTGCGGAGGGGATACATGAACACTGAAGCTTTCTTT.

This clonotype occurred many times. This chain's CDR3 is CASSEDRVDGYTF. Written as DNA, the CDR3 is TGTGCCAGCAGTGAAGACAGGGTGGATGGCTACACCTTC. This rearrangement joins TRBV2 to TRBJ1-2; D might be TRBD1 (6 bases). CDR1 and CDR2 from the germline V gene are SNHLY and FYNNEI. The V and J ends lost 1 base and 6 bases respectively, with 9 bases between them. The CDR3 has 13 residues.

This clonotype showed up just a few times. This CDR3 is CATSDSTRDRGNGYTF. For the CDR3, the DNA is TGTGCCACCAGTGATTCAACTCGGGACAGGGGAAATGGCTACACCTTC. The V call is TRBV24-1, the J call TRBJ1-2, with TRBD1 matching 10 bases. CDR3 length equals 16 residues. Germline trimming cut 2 bases from V and 6 bases from J; bases unmatched to any gene: 8. CDR1 KGHDR and CDR2 SFDVKD come from the germline V gene.

The J gene is TRBJ2-3, the V gene TRBV20-1; D might be TRBD1 or TRBD2, each matching 5 bases. Per germline, CDR1 DFQATT and CDR2 SNEGSKA (reference sequence). The V and J ends lost 3 bases and 5 bases respectively, with 12 bases between them. CDR3 length equals 13 residues. The CDR3 DNA is TGCAGTGCTAGGGGCCTGGGGGTAGATACGCAGTATTTT. The encoded protein is CSARGLGVDTQYF.

The J gene is TRBJ2-7, the V gene TRBV11-2; D is undetermined. CDR1 is SGHAT and CDR2 is FQNNGV in the germline V gene. The V end lost 5 bases, the J end lost 5 bases, and 19 bases lay between the germline ends. This CDR3 is 15 amino acids long. CDR3 amino acids: CASSVAGGYTDEQYF. CDR3 bases: TGTGCCAGCAGCGTTGCTGGTGGATATACGGACGAGCAGTACTTC.

This clonotype was found many times. The genes are TRBV6-1 and TRBJ2-3; D uncertain. Trimming pared 6 bases from V and 4 bases from J, leaving 14 bases between. The CDR3 loop spans 14 amino acids. Germline-derived CDR1 and CDR2 are MNHNS and SASEGT. CDR3 coding DNA: TGTGCCAGCAGCGTCGTAGGCACCCCAGATACGCAGTATTTT. Encoded protein: CASSVVGTPDTQYF.

This clonotype showed up many times. The V call is TRBV6-1, the J call TRBJ2-1; a weak D match, TRBD2 (5 bases). Germline CDR1 reads MNHNS; CDR2 reads SASEGT. CDR3 length equals 13 residues. Trimming took off 7 bases at V and 9 bases at J, with 16 bases between the two ends. The CDR3: CASNLDGRGEQFF. CDR3 coding DNA: TGTGCCAGCAACCTCGACGGCCGGGGTGAGCAGTTCTTC.

The sample holds a few counts of this clonotype. A read error may explain this, as a much larger clone is one base away. The CDR3 reads CASRLIGQSTGTQYF. The DNA of the CDR3 is TGCGCCAGCCGATTAATAGGACAAAGCACAGGTACGCAGTATTTT. The V call is TRBV5-1, the J call TRBJ2-3; tentative D call: TRBD1 (5 bases). CDR1 and CDR2 from the germline V gene are SGHRS and YFSETQ. The CDR3 is 15 residues long.

For this clonotype: A single base separates this from a much larger clone, so it may be a read error. The chain couples TRBV28 to TRBJ1-3, with unresolved D. The germline gives CDR1 MDHEN, CDR2 SYDVKM. CDR3 length: 16 amino acids. CDR3 nucleotides: TGTGCCAGCAGTCCCACTCGGGTCCCCTCTGGAACCACCATATATTTT. Translated, it gives CASSPTRVPSGTTIYF.

The V and J genes are TRBV2 and TRBJ2-5; possibly TRBD1 for D (5 bases). Trimming removed 9 bases at V and 2 bases at J, with 10 bases between. The V gene's germline CDR1 is SNHLY and CDR2 FYNNEI. The CDR3 covers 12 residues. CDR3 amino acids: CASSQEQETQYF. The DNA for the CDR3 is TGTGCCAGTTCACAGGAGCAAGAGACCCAGTACTTC.

The table lists this clonotype with many counts. The V gene is TRBV2, the J gene TRBJ1-5; possibly TRBD1 for D (6 bases). CDR1 is SNHLY and CDR2 is FYNNEI in the germline V gene. This CDR3 spans 15 amino acids. V gave up 4 bases and J gave up 6 bases, with 16 bases separating them. CDR3 in DNA: TGTGCCAGCAGTGGAGGGATACAGGGAAGTCAGCCCCAGCATTTT. Translation: CASSGGIQGSQPQHF.

The chain is built from TRBV27 and TRBJ2-7; 7 positions agree with TRBD2. Per germline, CDR1 MNHEY and CDR2 SMNVEV (reference sequence). CDR3 length: 14 amino acids. The V segment lost 2 bases and the J segment 0 bases; nucleotides outside the gene matches: 1. This CDR3 reads CASSLLAASYEQYF. The CDR3 region has the DNA TGTGCCAGCAGTTTACTAGCGGCCTCCTACGAGCAGTACTTC.